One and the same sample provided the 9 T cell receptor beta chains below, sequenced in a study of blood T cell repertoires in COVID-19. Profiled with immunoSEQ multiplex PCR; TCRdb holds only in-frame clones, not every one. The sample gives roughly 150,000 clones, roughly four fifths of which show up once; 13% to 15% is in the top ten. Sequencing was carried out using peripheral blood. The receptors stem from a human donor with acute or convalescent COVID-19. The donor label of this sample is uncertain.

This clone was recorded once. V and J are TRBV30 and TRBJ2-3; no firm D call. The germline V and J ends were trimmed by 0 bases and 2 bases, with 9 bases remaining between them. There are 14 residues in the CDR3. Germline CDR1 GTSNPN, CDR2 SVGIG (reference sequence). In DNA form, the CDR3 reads TGTGCCTGGAGTGTTGGTCAGTTCACAGATACGCAGTATTTT. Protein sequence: CAWSVGQFTDTQYF.

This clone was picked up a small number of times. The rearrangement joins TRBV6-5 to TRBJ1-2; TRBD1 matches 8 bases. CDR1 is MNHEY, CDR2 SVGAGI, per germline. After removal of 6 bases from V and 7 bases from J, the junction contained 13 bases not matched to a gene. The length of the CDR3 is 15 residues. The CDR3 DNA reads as TGTGCCAGCAGCGTTATGACAGGGGAAGGCAGTGGCTACACCTTC. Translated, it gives CASSVMTGEGSGYTF.

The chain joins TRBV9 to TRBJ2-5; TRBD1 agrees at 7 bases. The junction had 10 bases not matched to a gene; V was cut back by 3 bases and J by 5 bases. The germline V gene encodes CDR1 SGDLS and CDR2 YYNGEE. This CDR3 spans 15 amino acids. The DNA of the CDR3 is TGTGCCAGCAGCGACAGGGGTCTCATTTGGGAGACCCAGTACTTC. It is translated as CASSDRGLIWETQYF.

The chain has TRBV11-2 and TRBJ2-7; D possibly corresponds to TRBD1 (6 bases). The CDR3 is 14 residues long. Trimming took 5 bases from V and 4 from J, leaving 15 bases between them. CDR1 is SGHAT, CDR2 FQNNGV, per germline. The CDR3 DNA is TGTGCCAGCAGCAAACAGGGTATTGGGTACGAGCAGTACTTC. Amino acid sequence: CASSKQGIGYEQYF.

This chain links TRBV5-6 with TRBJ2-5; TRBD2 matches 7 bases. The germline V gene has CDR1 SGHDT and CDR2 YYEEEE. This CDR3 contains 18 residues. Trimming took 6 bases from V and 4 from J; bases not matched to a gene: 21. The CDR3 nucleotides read TGTGCCAGCACAAAGCTAGCGGCGGAGTCCTACGCGGGAGAGACCCAGTACTTC. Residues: CASTKLAAESYAGETQYF.

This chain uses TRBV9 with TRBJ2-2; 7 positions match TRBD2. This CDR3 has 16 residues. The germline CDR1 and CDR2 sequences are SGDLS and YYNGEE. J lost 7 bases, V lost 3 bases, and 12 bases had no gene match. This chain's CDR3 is CASSARGLSTYGELFF. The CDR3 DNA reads TGTGCCAGCAGCGCGAGGGGACTAAGCACCTACGGGGAGCTGTTTTTT.

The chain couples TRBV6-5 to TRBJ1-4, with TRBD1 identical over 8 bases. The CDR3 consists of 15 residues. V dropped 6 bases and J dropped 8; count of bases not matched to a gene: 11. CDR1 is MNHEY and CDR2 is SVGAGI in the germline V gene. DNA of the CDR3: TGTGCCAGCAGCCGACGAACAGGGGGTGGCGAAAAACTGTTTTTT. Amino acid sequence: CASSRRTGGGEKLFF.

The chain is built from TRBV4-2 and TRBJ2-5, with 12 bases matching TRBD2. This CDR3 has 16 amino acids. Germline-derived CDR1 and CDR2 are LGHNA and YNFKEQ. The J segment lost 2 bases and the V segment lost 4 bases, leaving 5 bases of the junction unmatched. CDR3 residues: CASSRRLAGVQETQYF. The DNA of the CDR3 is TGTGCCAGCAGCCGCCGACTAGCGGGGGTACAAGAGACCCAGTACTTC.

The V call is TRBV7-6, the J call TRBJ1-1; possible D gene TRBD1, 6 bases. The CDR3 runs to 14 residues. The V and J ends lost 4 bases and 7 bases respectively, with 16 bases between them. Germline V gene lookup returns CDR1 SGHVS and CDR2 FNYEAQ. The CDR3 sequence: CASSSEGGASEAFF. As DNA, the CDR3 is TGTGCCAGCAGCTCGGAGGGGGGGGCCAGTGAAGCTTTCTTT.